These 18 T cell receptor beta chains were sequenced from one sample in a study of T cell repertoires in cytomegalovirus infection. TCRdb re-analysed the reads in MiXCR, keeping a single row per CDR3 protein. This table holds around 430,000 distinct CDR3 sequences, approximately 46% found once. No cognate antigen is known for these TCRs. The specimen comprised cultured PBMCs, sampled from culture after CMV antigen stimulation. These receptors all stem from a human donor in good health (CMV status not recorded). Some clones in this sample may be carry-over from other donors' samples.

This clonotype was recorded a few times. The chain joins TRBV7-2 to TRBJ2-1; no clear D. Germline-derived CDR1 and CDR2 are SGHTA and FQGNSA. V gave up 5 bases and J gave up 6 bases, with 11 bases separating them. The CDR3 is made up of 13 amino acids. CDR3 amino acids: CASSQVVVNEQFF. In DNA, the CDR3 is TGTGCCAGCAGCCAGGTAGTAGTCAATGAGCAGTTCTTC.

This clonotype was found once. The chain uses TRBV14 and TRBJ1-1, with D perhaps TRBD1 (5 bases). Between the trimmed V and J ends, which lost 4 bases and 1 base, there was a span of 16 bases. This CDR3 has 16 amino acids. Germline CDR1 SGHDN, CDR2 FVKESK. CDR3 protein: CASSRPGNRPNTEAFF. CDR3 in DNA: TGTGCCAGCAGCCGCCCGGGGAACAGGCCGAACACTGAAGCTTTCTTT. The full variable domain, completed using reference TRBV14 and TRBJ1-1, is EAGVTQFPSHSVIEKGQTVTLRCDPISGHDNLYWYRRVMGKEIKFLLHFVKESKQDESGMPNNRFLAERTGGTYSTLKVQPAELEDSGVYFCASSRPGNRPNTEAFFGQGTRLTVV.

The chain recombines TRBV30 with TRBJ2-2; no firm D call. V lost 3 bases to trimming and J lost 4 bases, with 6 bases between them. The CDR3 runs 12 residues. Germline V gives CDR1 GTSNPN, CDR2 SVGIG (reference sequence). This chain's CDR3 is CAWRPGTGELFF. The CDR3 DNA is TGTGCCTGGAGACCGGGCACCGGGGAGCTGTTTTTT.

This clonotype was seen more than once but under ten times. This sequence joins TRBV7-6 and TRBJ1-6; 8 positions agree with TRBD1. The trim removed 5 bases at V and 8 bases at J, leaving 5 bases unmatched. Germline CDR1 SGHVS, CDR2 FNYEAQ. CDR3 size: 14 residues. The DNA for the CDR3 is TGTGCCAGCAGCCTCGGGACAGGATATTCACCCCTCCACTTT. Translated: CASSLGTGYSPLHF.

This clonotype was seen more than once but under ten times. J is TRBJ1-5 and V is TRBV12-5; 7 bases line up with TRBD1. The J segment lost 6 bases and the V segment lost 0 bases, leaving 8 bases of the junction unmatched. Germline V CDR1 and CDR2: LGHNT, FRNRAP. The length of the CDR3 is 16 residues. The CDR3 sequence: CASGLVLNDRAQPQHF. The CDR3 nucleotides read TGTGCTAGTGGTTTGGTCTTGAACGACAGGGCTCAGCCCCAGCATTTT.

The gene calls are TRBV19 and TRBJ1-4, with 7 bases matching TRBD1. Trimming took 9 bases from V and 5 from J; bases not matched to a gene: 6. Germline V gene data show CDR1 as LNHDA and CDR2 as SQIVND (reference sequence). CDR3 length: 13 residues. CDR3 protein: CASRDSRNEKLFF. The CDR3 DNA follows: TGTGCCAGCAGGGACAGCAGAAATGAAAAACTGTTTTTT.

This chain connects TRBV7-6 to TRBJ2-3; 10 bases are a match to TRBD2. The CDR3 loop spans 16 amino acids. V dropped 1 base and J dropped 4; count of bases not matched to a gene: 5. Germline V gene sequence: CDR1 SGHVS, CDR2 FNYEAQ. DNA for the CDR3: TGTGCCAGCAGCTTAGTAGGTCTAGCGGGAGCAGATACGCAGTATTTT. Protein sequence: CASSLVGLAGADTQYF.

The rearrangement joins TRBV7-9 to TRBJ2-7; TRBD1 agrees at 8 bases. V shed 2 bases, J shed 6 bases, and the junction held 9 bases outside the gene matches. The CDR3 has 15 residues. The germline V gene has CDR1 SEHNR and CDR2 FQNEAQ (reference sequence). The CDR3 bases are TGTGCCAGCAGCTTACAAAGGACAGGGACGTCCGAGCAGTACTTC. This codes for CASSLQRTGTSEQYF. The entire variable domain, with the rest obtained from reference TRBV7-9 and TRBJ2-7, is as follows: DTGVSQNPRHKITKRGQNVTFRCDPISEHNRLYWYRQTLGQGPEFLTYFQNEAQLEKSRLLSDRFSAERPKGSFSTLEIQRTEQGDSAMYLCASSLQRTGTSEQYFGPGTRLTVT.

The chain carries TRBV29-1 and TRBJ2-7; D gene unclear. The CDR3 loop spans 12 amino acids. V was trimmed by 0 bases and J by 8 bases, leaving 11 bases between them. Germline CDR1 reads SQVTM; CDR2 reads ANQGSEA. The CDR3 is CSVEDLGSQQYF. In DNA form, the CDR3 reads TGCAGCGTTGAAGATCTTGGCAGTCAGCAGTACTTC.

The DNA of the CDR3 is TGTGCCAGCACCGAGGGAAAGGGGGCATATCAGCCCCAGCATTTT. It is translated as CASTEGKGAYQPQHF. The rearrangement links TRBV6-6 to TRBJ1-5, with 7 positions matching TRBD1. Losses at the gene ends were 7 bases for V and 5 bases for J; bases not matched to a gene: 11. CDR3 size: 15 residues. Germline CDR1 is MNHNY and CDR2 is SVGAGI (reference sequence).

This clonotype has only a few counts. The CDR3 DNA sequence: TGTGCCAGCAGCCAATCTCGGGACAGGGCTCATCAGCCCCAGCATTTT. Its protein is CASSQSRDRAHQPQHF. The chain has TRBV5-6 and TRBJ1-5, with 9 bases identical to TRBD1. The CDR3 loop spans 16 amino acids. Germline trimming cut 4 bases from V and 5 bases from J; bases unmatched to any gene: 10. The germline V gene encodes CDR1 SGHDT and CDR2 YYEEEE.

The rearrangement links TRBV18 to TRBJ1-2, with D possibly being TRBD1 (6 bases). V was cut by 3 bases and J by 6 bases, with 11 bases left in between. The germline V gene has CDR1 KGHSH and CDR2 LQKENI. This CDR3 is 13 amino acids long. In DNA form, the CDR3 reads TGTGCCAGCTCACCCCGACAGGATGATGGCTACACCTTC. Protein: CASSPRQDDGYTF.

This clonotype showed up just a few times. The chain couples TRBV6-5 to TRBJ1-1; D possibly corresponds to TRBD1 (6 bases). Germline V CDR1 and CDR2: MNHEY, SVGAGI. V was cut by 10 bases and J by 5 bases, with 14 bases left in between. The CDR3 contains 12 residues. CDR3 DNA: TGTGCCACTCACTCCCAGGGGACTGAAGCTTTCTTT. Protein sequence: CATHSQGTEAFF.

This chain joins TRBV19 and TRBJ2-1; D is perhaps TRBD2 (6 bases). Trimming took 4 bases from V and 2 from J, leaving 18 bases between them. Germline lookup yields CDR1 LNHDA and CDR2 SQIVND (reference sequence). The CDR3 loop spans 17 amino acids. Here the CDR3 reads CASSRGLRGRAYNEQFF. CDR3 nucleotide sequence: TGTGCCAGTAGTAGGGGACTGAGGGGTAGGGCCTACAATGAGCAGTTCTTC.

The chain uses TRBV7-6 and TRBJ1-2, with D hard to call. This CDR3 has 14 residues. Germline V gives CDR1 SGHVS, CDR2 FNYEAQ. V was pared by 4 bases and J by 7 bases, with 16 bases between. This chain's CDR3 is CASSSYGSSAGYTF. The CDR3 DNA reads TGTGCCAGCAGCTCCTACGGGTCCTCCGCTGGCTACACCTTC. Full variable domain (missing parts from reference TRBV7-6 and TRBJ1-2): GAGVSQSPRYKVTKRGQDVALRCDPISGHVSLYWYRQALGQGPEFLTYFNYEAQQDKSGLPNDRFSAERPEGSISTLTIQRTEQRDSAMYRCASSSYGSSAGYTFGSGTRLTVV.

The rearrangement links TRBV7-6 to TRBJ2-1, with D possibly matching TRBD1 (6 bases). The CDR3 is 15 amino acids. Looked up from germline, CDR1 is SGHVS and CDR2 is FNYEAQ. V shed 1 base and J shed 9 bases, with 16 bases lying between them. The CDR3 sequence: CASSLGSGHLIEQFF. The DNA for the CDR3 is TGTGCCAGCAGCTTAGGGTCGGGACACCTTATTGAGCAGTTCTTC. Complete variable domain (other parts from reference TRBV7-6 and TRBJ2-1): GAGVSQSPRYKVTKRGQDVALRCDPISGHVSLYWYRQALGQGPEFLTYFNYEAQQDKSGLPNDRFSAERPEGSISTLTIQRTEQRDSAMYRCASSLGSGHLIEQFFGPGTRLTVL.

As regards this clonotype: Likely a read error: the CDR3 ends without its conserved phenylalanine or tryptophan. The rearrangement links TRBV7-6 to TRBJ2-3, with no clear D. Germline V CDR1 and CDR2: SGHVS, FNYEAQ. The length of the CDR3 is 14 residues. Trimming removed 8 bases from V and 2 bases from J, with 14 bases in between. CDR3 nucleotide sequence: TGTGCCAGCTCCCCGGGTAGATACACAGATACGCAGTATTCT. Translated: CASSPGRYTDTQYS.

This clonotype was seen ten or more times. This chain joins TRBV6-2 or TRBV6-3 and TRBJ2-3, with D hard to call. This CDR3 region has 15 residues. The germline CDR1 and CDR2 sequences are MNHEY and SVGEGT. The ends were cut back, 0 bases at V and 1 base at J, with 8 bases in the middle. Here the CDR3 reads CASSYSIIGTDTQYF. DNA of the CDR3: TGTGCCAGCAGTTACTCGATAATCGGCACAGATACGCAGTATTTT.